This TCR beta chain emerged from a study of cytomegalovirus exposure and HLA in healthy donors. Study results and caveats: The dataset shows that most TCR sequences were rare, while some public TCRs occurred in many donors. Later work showed greater clonal expansion in HLA-associated TCR beta chains than in equally common others.

The PCR made use of 60 Vbeta and 13 Jbeta primers. Per the original data handling: An analysis performed later counted 74 million or so unique TCR beta chains (around 11 million of them shared). Repertoires were generated with immunoSEQ multiplex PCR, while TCRdb's copy carries only in-frame clones and drops some. Clonal size and the V and J genes are those of that table, whereas D and trimming came from the DNA. This sample has 200,000 or so clones; approximately 79% occur once, and the top ten carry 0.22%. The V gene end was trimmed by 3 bases and the J gene end by 7 bases; junction bases not matched to a gene: 15. Germline lookup yields CDR1 SGHRS and CDR2 YFSETQ. CDR3 length: 16 residues. As concerns this clone: The antigen is not known.

Material for sequencing was PBMCs. V gene TRBV5-1 combines with J gene TRBJ1-2, with 7 positions matching TRBD1. This receptor was identified in a girl aged 2-10 years in good health and CMV-seronegative. The DNA of the CDR3 is TGCGCCAGCAGCTCCGGGACAGATACAACTCGGAGTGGCTACACCTTC. The encoded protein is CASSSGTDTTRSGYTF.